These 9 T cell receptor beta chains share one sample of origin, sequenced in a study of blood T cell repertoires in COVID-19. Here immunoSEQ multiplex PCR was the method, and the copy in TCRdb shows in-frame clones only, minus some. The sample consists of roughly 100,000 clones, approximately 87% of them appearing once. Specimen: peripheral blood. The source is a man aged 50 to 60 with acute or convalescent COVID-19.

In its sample, this clone was seen a few times. The V gene is TRBV7-9, the J gene TRBJ2-2, with 7 bases that match TRBD1. Germline CDR1 and CDR2: SEHNR and FQNEAQ (reference sequence). This CDR3 contains 17 residues. J gave up 5 bases and V 5 bases, and 14 bases lay outside the gene matches. The CDR3 DNA reads as TGTGCCAGCAGCCCACCGCTGAAGGGGGCTAAAACCGGGGAGCTGTTTTTT. This sequence encodes CASSPPLKGAKTGELFF.

This clone was detected only a few times. This sample also contains other DNA sequences that code for the same CDR3. This sequence joins TRBV9 and TRBJ2-7; 8 positions agree with TRBD1. Germline V gives CDR1 SGDLS, CDR2 YYNGEE. This CDR3 spans 11 amino acids. Trimming at V came to 7 bases and at J to 4 bases, leaving 1 base not matched to a gene. The CDR3, as DNA: TGTGCCAGCGGACAGGGTTACGAGCAGTACTTC. Translation: CASGQGYEQYF.

The chain combines TRBV2 with TRBJ1-5, with 9 nucleotides matching TRBD1. Germline V CDR1 and CDR2: SNHLY, FYNNEI. The CDR3 totals 15 residues. With 5 bases clipped from V and 1 base from J, the junction kept 3 bases outside the gene matches. DNA for the CDR3: TGTGCCAGCAGTAGGACAGGGGTGAGCAATCAGCCCCAGCATTTT. The encoded protein is CASSRTGVSNQPQHF.

The V call is TRBV5-4, the J call TRBJ2-1; D might be TRBD2 (6 bases). The length of the CDR3 is 15 residues. Trimming took off 3 bases at V and 4 bases at J, with 14 bases between the two ends. From germline, CDR1 is SGHNT and CDR2 YYREEE (reference sequence). The CDR3 sequence is CASSSGTHNYNEQFF. The CDR3 DNA is TGTGCCAGCAGCTCCGGGACTCATAATTACAATGAGCAGTTCTTC.

This chain links TRBV14 with TRBJ2-3; no reliable D call. The germline V and J ends were trimmed by 3 bases and 8 bases, with 9 bases remaining between them. CDR3 length: 12 amino acids. The germline V gene encodes CDR1 SGHDN and CDR2 FVKESK. The CDR3 sequence is CASSQSIGTQYF. CDR3 DNA: TGTGCCAGCAGCCAGAGTATCGGTACGCAGTATTTT.

The chain combines TRBV1 with TRBJ2-1; the table names TRBD1, a call not compared with the DNA. TRBV1 is a listed pseudogene. The CDR3 extends over 15 amino acids. The DNA for the CDR3 is TGCACCAGCAGCCAAGACAGGGCCCCCTACAATGAGCAGTTCTTC. Translated, it gives CTSSQDRAPYNEQFF.

The genes are TRBV5-1 and TRBJ2-1, with 11 bases fitting TRBD2. The CDR3 runs 17 residues. Germline V lookup: CDR1 SGHRS, CDR2 YFSETQ. J lost 8 bases, V lost 2 bases, and 12 bases had no gene match. CDR3 region: CASSFHLSGRAWDEQFF. In DNA, the CDR3 is TGCGCCAGCAGCTTCCACCTTAGCGGGAGGGCCTGGGATGAGCAGTTCTTC.

J is TRBJ2-3 and V is TRBV27; 8 nucleotides align to TRBD1. Germline V gene data show CDR1 as MNHEY and CDR2 as SMNVEV (reference sequence). Trimming cost V 2 bases and J 0 bases; bases outside gene matches: 10. CDR3 size: 18 residues. The CDR3 DNA follows: TGTGCCAGCAGTTTAGGGGACAGGAGGGTAGCTAGCACAGATACGCAGTATTTT. It yields the protein CASSLGDRRVASTDTQYF.

The chain is built from TRBV9 and TRBJ2-5; TRBD2 might be the D (6 bases). Germline assignment: CDR1 SGDLS and CDR2 YYNGEE. V lost 0 bases and J lost 5, with 14 bases in between. The CDR3 loop spans 15 amino acids. The CDR3 spells CASSVVAGTLETQYF. The CDR3 nucleotides read TGTGCCAGCAGCGTAGTGGCGGGGACCTTGGAGACCCAGTACTTC.